A selection of T cell receptor beta chains follows, all from one sample in a study of immune heterogeneity within non-small cell lung tumors. TCRdb processed the multiplex PCR reads anew with MiXCR; each CDR3 protein has one entry. The sample contains about 5,600 distinct CDR3 sequences, roughly 18% of which appear only once. The sample consisted of lung tumor tissue. Receptors originate from a middle-aged man with non-small cell lung cancer. CDR3s include the opening cysteine and the closing phenylalanine or tryptophan. A D gene is named only where the DNA matches it firmly. Only part of the rows carry a size: once, few, many, or a class if the clone is expanded.

TRBV7-9,NA,TRBJ2-1,TRBD1,CASSLGTGGNEQFF,TGTGCCAGCAGCTTAGGGACAGGGGGCAATGAGCAGTTCTTC
TRBV2,many,TRBJ2-1,TRBD2,CASSAGGDYNEQFF,TGTGCCAGCAGCGCCGGGGGGGACTACAATGAGCAGTTCTTC
TRBV19,medium-sized,TRBJ2-2,NA,CAIHGGSGELFF,TGTGCCATCCACGGGGGTTCCGGGGAGCTGTTTTTT
TRBV2,NA,TRBJ2-2,TRBD2,CASSLVAGDGELFF,TGTGCCAGCTCGCTGGTAGCGGGGGACGGGGAGCTGTTTTTT
TRBV29-1,medium-sized,TRBJ2-1,TRBD2,CSVGQREGDNEQFF,TGCAGCGTTGGACAGCGGGAGGGTGACAATGAGCAGTTCTTC
TRBV18,medium-sized,TRBJ2-6,NA,CATPGSGANVLTF,TGTGCCACCCCGGGGTCTGGGGCCAACGTCCTGACTTTC
TRBV2,NA,TRBJ2-3,TRBD1,CASRADRVVTDTQYF,TGTGCCAGCAGGGCGGACAGGGTAGTAACAGATACGCAGTATTTT
TRBV10-3,many,TRBJ1-4,NA,CAISRAGGSNEKLFF,TGTGCCATCAGCCGCGCGGGGGGAAGTAATGAAAAACTGTTTTTT
TRBV6-5,NA,TRBJ1-6,TRBD1,CASSYLTGRGSPLHF,TGTGCCAGCAGTTATCTGACAGGGAGAGGTTCACCCCTCCACTTT
TRBV20-1,NA,TRBJ2-7,NA,CSARDAGQTNIEQYF,TGCAGTGCTAGAGATGCGGGACAAACAAATATAGAGCAGTACTTC
TRBV19,medium-sized,TRBJ1-1,NA,CASSIGHPNTEAFF,TGTGCCAGTAGTATAGGACATCCGAACACTGAAGCTTTCTTT
TRBV28,medium-sized,TRBJ2-4,TRBD1,CASSPGQGINIQYF,TGTGCCAGCAGTCCAGGACAGGGTATTAACATTCAGTACTTC
TRBV12-3/TRBV12-4,NA,TRBJ2-7,NA,CASSTDGYEQYF,TGTGCCAGCAGTACGGACGGCTACGAGCAGTACTTC
TRBV19,NA,TRBJ2-1,NA,CAGRPLQGYEQFF,TGTGCCGGTAGACCACTTCAGGGCTATGAGCAGTTCTTC
TRBV20-1,many,TRBJ2-5,NA,CSGRFQETQYF,TGCAGTGGGCGGTTCCAAGAGACCCAGTACTTC
TRBV5-1,medium-sized,TRBJ2-5,TRBD2,CASSLAGGQETQYF,TGTGCCAGCAGCTTAGCGGGGGGGCAAGAGACCCAGTACTTC
TRBV7-9,many,TRBJ1-2,NA,CASSLGLEGPYTF,TGTGCCAGCAGCTTAGGGTTGGAGGGACCCTACACCTTC
TRBV6-5,few,TRBJ2-5,NA,CASSYGRMSGETQYF,TGTGCCAGCAGTTACGGACGTATGTCAGGGGAGACCCAGTACTTC
TRBV30,medium-sized,TRBJ1-1,NA,CAWGYLGTEAFF,TGTGCCTGGGGATATCTGGGGACTGAAGCTTTCTTT
TRBV5-1,medium-sized,TRBJ1-6,TRBD1,CASSLNPGQGNSPLHF,TGCGCCAGCAGCCTGAACCCGGGACAGGGAAATTCACCCCTCCACTTT
TRBV6-2/TRBV6-3,NA,TRBJ2-3,TRBD2,CASSYGRGGTDTQYF,TGTGCCAGCAGTTACGGGCGGGGGGGCACAGATACGCAGTATTTT
TRBV28,medium-sized,TRBJ2-3,TRBD2,CASSFRKRGAFSTDTQYF,TGTGCCAGCAGTTTTCGGAAGCGGGGGGCCTTTAGCACAGATACGCAGTATTTT
TRBV28,medium-sized,TRBJ1-5,NA,CASSPTRETRQPQHF,TGTGCCAGCAGTCCCACCAGGGAAACGAGGCAGCCCCAGCATTTT
TRBV7-9,few,TRBJ2-3,TRBD2,CASSPRLAGDQQYF,TGTGCCAGCAGCCCTCGACTAGCGGGGGATCAGCAGTATTTT
TRBV4-1,medium-sized,TRBJ1-6,TRBD1,CASSQTAGGYSPLHF,TGCGCCAGCAGCCAAACTGCAGGGGGCTATTCACCCCTCCACTTT
TRBV19,medium-sized,TRBJ2-7,NA,CASSIRLTLYEQYF,TGTGCCAGTAGTATCCGACTGACCCTCTACGAGCAGTACTTC
TRBV6-1,medium-sized,TRBJ1-2,NA,CASSSGGVPNYGYTF,TGTGCCAGCAGTTCGGGGGGTGTACCTAACTATGGCTACACCTTC
TRBV6-9,NA,TRBJ2-2,TRBD2,CASSWTSDVGELFF,TGTGCCAGCAGTTGGACTAGCGATGTCGGGGAGCTGTTTTTT
TRBV12-3/TRBV12-4,medium-sized,TRBJ1-2,NA,CASSFGVRGYTF,TGTGCCAGCAGTTTCGGGGTCCGGGGCTACACCTTC
TRBV18,medium-sized,TRBJ1-1,NA,CASSPSAGSTEAFF,TGTGCCAGCTCACCAAGCGCGGGAAGCACTGAAGCTTTCTTT
TRBV7-7,medium-sized,TRBJ1-6,NA,CASSLRGLNSPLHF,TGTGCTAGCAGCTTAAGGGGCTTGAATTCACCCCTCCACTTT
TRBV28,many,TRBJ1-5,NA,CASSRRGGGYQPQHF,TGTGCCAGCAGCCGCAGAGGGGGGGGGTATCAGCCCCAGCATTTT
TRBV15,medium-sized,TRBJ2-5,NA,CATSNRVEETQYF,TGTGCCACCAGCAACAGGGTAGAAGAGACCCAGTACTTC
TRBV11-2,medium-sized,TRBJ1-3,NA,CASSLDRVRGTIHGNTIYF,TGTGCCAGCAGCTTAGATCGTGTTAGAGGGACAATTCACGGAAACACCATATATTTT
TRBV14,medium-sized,TRBJ2-7,TRBD1,CASSQWDSSYEQYF,TGTGCCAGCAGCCAGTGGGACAGCTCCTACGAGCAGTACTTC
TRBV10-3,many,TRBJ2-7,TRBD2,CAISSLRSRLATYEQYF,TGTGCCATCAGCAGCCTCAGGTCCCGACTAGCGACCTACGAGCAGTACTTC
TRBV10-2,medium-sized,TRBJ2-7,NA,CASSEGGTSYEQYF,TGCGCCAGCAGTGAGGGCGGGACCTCCTACGAGCAGTACTTC
TRBV28,NA,TRBJ2-2,NA,CSSSYTGWAPTGELFF,TGTTCCAGCAGTTATACCGGGTGGGCCCCCACCGGCGAGCTGTTTTTT
TRBV6-5,medium-sized,TRBJ1-2,NA,CASSYSGQLYGYTF,TGTGCCAGCAGTTACTCCGGCCAGCTCTATGGCTACACCTTC
TRBV27,medium-sized,TRBJ1-5,NA,CATRSDSAGNQPQHF,TGTGCCACCAGATCGGACTCTGCGGGCAATCAGCCCCAGCATTTT
TRBV20-1,medium-sized,TRBJ1-1,NA,CSARDLWGELNTEAFF,TGCAGTGCTAGAGATTTGTGGGGGGAGTTAAACACTGAAGCTTTCTTT
TRBV5-1,NA,TRBJ2-1,NA,CASDRASYNEQFF,TGCGCCAGCGACAGAGCTTCCTACAATGAGCAGTTCTTC
TRBV27,medium-sized,TRBJ1-2,TRBD1,CASSSPGTGGRGYTF,TGTGCCAGCAGTTCGCCGGGGACAGGGGGCCGTGGCTACACCTTC
TRBV20-1,medium-sized,TRBJ2-1,TRBD1,CSARDPQGSSYNEQFF,TGCAGTGCTAGAGACCCACAGGGGTCATCCTACAATGAGCAGTTCTTC
TRBV12-3/TRBV12-4,medium-sized,TRBJ1-2,NA,CASSLRNGYTF,TGTGCCAGCAGTTTAAGGAATGGCTACACCTTC
TRBV20-1,medium-sized,TRBJ1-1,NA,CSASGPNTEAFF,TGCAGTGCTAGTGGGCCGAACACTGAAGCTTTCTTT
TRBV24-1,medium-sized,TRBJ2-4,NA,CVTSDLRVIGNIQYF,TGTGTCACCAGTGATTTGAGGGTCATAGGAAACATTCAGTACTTC
TRBV20-1,medium-sized,TRBJ2-2,NA,CSAREGLTGELFF,TGCAGTGCTAGAGAGGGGCTTACCGGGGAGCTGTTTTTT
TRBV7-2,medium-sized,TRBJ2-2,NA,CASSPGFFAGELFF,TGTGCCAGCAGCCCCGGGTTCTTTGCCGGGGAGCTGTTTTTT
TRBV6-1,many,TRBJ2-6,NA,CASSRFGGASANVLTF,TGTGCCAGCAGTAGGTTTGGGGGTGCCTCGGCCAACGTCCTGACTTTC
TRBV6-2/TRBV6-3,medium-sized,TRBJ2-1,NA,CASSNRASYNEQFF,TGTGCCAGCAGTAACAGGGCGTCCTACAATGAGCAGTTCTTC
TRBV7-9,medium-sized,TRBJ1-2,NA,CASSLAPVSGYTF,TGTGCCAGCAGCTTAGCGCCCGTTTCAGGCTACACCTTC
TRBV11-3,few,TRBJ2-2,NA,CASSLGSYTGERFF,TGTGCCAGCAGCTTAGGATCGTACACCGGGGAGCGGTTTTTT
TRBV6-2/TRBV6-3,medium-sized,TRBJ2-2,NA,CASRLLRAGELFF,TGTGCCAGCAGGTTACTAAGGGCCGGGGAGCTGTTTTTT
TRBV9,many,TRBJ2-7,NA,CASSVEATIPYEQYF,TGTGCCAGCAGCGTAGAGGCCACTATACCCTACGAGCAGTACTTC
TRBV11-1,NA,TRBJ2-7,TRBD1,CASSLTSPGQGFEEQYF,TGTGCCAGCAGCTTAACATCCCCGGGACAGGGATTCGAGGAGCAGTACTTC
TRBV6-1,medium-sized,TRBJ1-2,TRBD1,CASREGTGGGYGYTF,TGTGCCAGCAGAGAAGGGACAGGGGGTGGGTATGGCTACACCTTC
TRBV10-3,NA,TRBJ2-4,NA,CAISESAVAKNIQYF,TGTGCCATCAGTGAGTCAGCGGTAGCCAAAAACATTCAGTACTTC
TRBV2,medium-sized,TRBJ1-2,TRBD1,CASSDLDRSYGYTF,TGTGCCAGCAGTGATTTGGACAGGAGCTATGGCTACACCTTC